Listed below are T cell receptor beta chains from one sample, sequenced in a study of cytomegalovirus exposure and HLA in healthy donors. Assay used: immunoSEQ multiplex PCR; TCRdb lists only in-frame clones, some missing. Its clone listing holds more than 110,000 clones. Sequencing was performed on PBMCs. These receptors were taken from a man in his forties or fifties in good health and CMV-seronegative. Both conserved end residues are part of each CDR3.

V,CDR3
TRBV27,CASSTGGNQPQHF
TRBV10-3,CAISGTGNTGELFF
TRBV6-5,CASRGGAENTDTQYF
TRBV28,CASSLGQRYNSPLHF
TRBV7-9,CASSLVRGDNSPLHF
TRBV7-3,CASSPDGTGNSPLHF
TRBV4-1,CASSHEGQGNTEAFF
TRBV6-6,CASSYSKAMNTEAFF
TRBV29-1,CSAKSGQSTDTQYF
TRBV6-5,CAGGPLAGITGELFF
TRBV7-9,CASGLAGASYEQYF
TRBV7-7,CASSLGPGDSYEQYF
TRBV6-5,CASSYSPLERGYEQYF
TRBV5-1,CASSLGGRLQETQYF
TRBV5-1,CASSLAARDRGNSPLHF
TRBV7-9,CASSFYRGSHSGNTIYF
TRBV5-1,CASSLEGPQYGAFF
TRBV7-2,CASSLYVSEQYF
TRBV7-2,CASSLRGRGTGELFF
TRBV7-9,CASSPSGVEQYF
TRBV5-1,CASSSAGGTFDNEQFF